This T cell receptor beta chain was observed in a study of shared clonotypes between healthy human individuals. PCR replicates performed on unsorted PBMC used approximately 300 ng DNA, 25,000 to 35,000 T cell genomes. The authors sequenced unsorted PBMC DNA on ten immunoSEQ deep assay plates. Clones were read by immunoSEQ multiplex PCR, and TCRdb kept only the in-frame ones, dropping some. The table has hundreds of thousands of clones, roughly 80% seen once. Donors, without exception, were Caucasian adults residing in Nashville, Tennessee. This TCR was recovered from a middle-aged woman in good health. Some clones in this sample may be carry-over from other donors' samples. Sample: PBMCs.

The CDR3 DNA is TGTGCCAGCAGTAGGGGAGGGGTCTACGAGCAGTACTTC. Its translation is CASSRGGVYEQYF. V is TRBV25-1 and J is TRBJ2-5; 7 nucleotides line up with TRBD2. The end of the DNA aligns better with TRBJ2-7, so the J call may be wrong. Germline CDR1 and CDR2: MGHDK and SYGVNS. The CDR3 contains 13 residues.